Sequencing of this TCR beta chain was carried out in a study of shared clonotypes between healthy human individuals. The naive CD8 population came from CD45RO-negative cells selected for CCR7, without terminally differentiated effector memory CD45RA+ cells. Per the germline V gene, CDR1 is ENHRY and CDR2 is SYGVKD. The germline V and J ends were trimmed by 3 bases and 0 bases, with 9 bases remaining between them. This CDR3 has 16 amino acids. Only in-frame clones appear in the TCRdb table, and some are missing; sequencing was by immunoSEQ multiplex PCR. Here the sample spans around 2.1 million clones, about 92% being singletons.

The sample comprised naive CD8+ T cells from PBMCs. This receptor was obtained from a young man in good health. Some clones in this sample may be carry-over from other donors' samples. The V gene is TRBV10-3, the J gene TRBJ2-6, with D hard to call. CDR3 in amino acids: CAISEARISGANVLTF. The CDR3 region has the DNA TGTGCCATCAGTGAAGCCAGGATCTCTGGGGCCAACGTCCTGACTTTC.